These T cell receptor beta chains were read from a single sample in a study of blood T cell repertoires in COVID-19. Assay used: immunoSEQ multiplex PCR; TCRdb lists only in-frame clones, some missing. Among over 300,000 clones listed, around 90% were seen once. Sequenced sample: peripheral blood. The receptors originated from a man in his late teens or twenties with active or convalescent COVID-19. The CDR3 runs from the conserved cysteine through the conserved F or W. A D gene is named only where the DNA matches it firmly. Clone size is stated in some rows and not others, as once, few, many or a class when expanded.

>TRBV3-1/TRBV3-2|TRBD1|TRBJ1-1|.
TGTGCCAGCAGCCTCTACAGGGGGTTGAACACTGAAGCTTTCTTT
CASSLYRGLNTEAFF
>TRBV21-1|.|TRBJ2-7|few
TGTGCCAGCAGCCGCCGGGACAGGGGCATTCACTACGAGCAGTACTTC
CASSRRDRGIHYEQYF
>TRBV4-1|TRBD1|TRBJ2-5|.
TGCGCCAGCCTACCGGGACAGGGGGATTGGGAGACCCAGTACTTC
CASLPGQGDWETQYF
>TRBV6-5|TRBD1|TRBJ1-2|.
TGTGCCAGCAGTACGACCCAGGGGGATTTTCATGGCTACACCTTC
CASSTTQGDFHGYTF
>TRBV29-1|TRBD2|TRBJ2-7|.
TGCAGCGTTGCTCTAGCGGGAGGGAGTTCCTACGAGCAGTACTTC
CSVALAGGSSYEQYF
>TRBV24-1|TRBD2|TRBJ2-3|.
TGTGCCACCAGTGATCGTCTGACTAGCGGGAGCTCAGATACGCAGTATTTT
CATSDRLTSGSSDTQYF
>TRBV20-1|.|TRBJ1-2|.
TGCAGTGCTCTCACGGATGGCTACACCTTC
CSALTDGYTF
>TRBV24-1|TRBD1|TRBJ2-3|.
TGTGCCACCAGTGTAGGGACAGGGGGCTACACAGATACGCAGTATTTT
CATSVGTGGYTDTQYF
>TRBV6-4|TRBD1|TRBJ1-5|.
TGTGCCAGCAAATCCCCGGGACAGGGGGCGCTCGATCAGCCCCAGCATTTT
CASKSPGQGALDQPQHF
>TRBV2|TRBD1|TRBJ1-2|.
TGTGCCAGCATGGGGACAGGGAGGAACTATGGCTACACCTTC
CASMGTGRNYGYTF
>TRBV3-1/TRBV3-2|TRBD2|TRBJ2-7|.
TGTGCCAGCAGCCGCAAGGGACTACCTAGCTCCTACGAGCAGTACTTC
CASSRKGLPSSYEQYF
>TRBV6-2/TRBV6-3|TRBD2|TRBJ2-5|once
TGTGCCAGCAGTTACTTGAGCGGGGGGCCCCAAGAGACCCAGTACTTC
CASSYLSGGPQETQYF
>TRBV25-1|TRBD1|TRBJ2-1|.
TGTGCCAGCTCCCCCTTGGGGACAGCAATCAATGAGCAGTTCTTC
CASSPLGTAINEQFF
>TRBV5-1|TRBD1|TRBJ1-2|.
TGCGCCAGCAGCTCGCGGACAGGGGCCGCCGGATATGGCTACACCTTC
CASSSRTGAAGYGYTF
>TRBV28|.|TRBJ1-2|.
TGTGCCAGCAGTTTAAGGCAGGACTATGGCTACACCTTC
CASSLRQDYGYTF
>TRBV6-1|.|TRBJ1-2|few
TGTGCCAGCAGTGAATTTGGACGGGGAGGATTCACTAACTATGGCTACACCTTC
CASSEFGRGGFTNYGYTF
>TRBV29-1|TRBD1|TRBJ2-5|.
TGCAGCGTTTCTTCCACCGGGACAGGGAAAGAGACCCAGTACTTC
CSVSSTGTGKETQYF
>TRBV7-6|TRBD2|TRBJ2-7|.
TGTGCCAGCAGCTCCGCCGGGGGGGAGCAGTACTTC
CASSSAGGEQYF
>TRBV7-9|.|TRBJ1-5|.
TGTGCCAGCAGCTTACAGGGTCACCAGCCCCAGCATTTT
CASSLQGHQPQHF
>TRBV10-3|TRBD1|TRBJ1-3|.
TGTGCCACCCGGGACAGGGGGCTTTTCGATCGGAACACCATATATTTT
CATRDRGLFDRNTIYF
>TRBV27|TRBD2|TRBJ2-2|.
TGTGCCAGCAGTTTTTCTAGCGGGAAGAACACCGGGGAGCTGTTTTTT
CASSFSSGKNTGELFF
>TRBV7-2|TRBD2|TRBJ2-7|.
TGTGCCAGCAGGGCGCTAGCGGGAGGATACGAGCAGTACTTC
CASRALAGGYEQYF
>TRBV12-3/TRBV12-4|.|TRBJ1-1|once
TGTGCCAGCAGAAAAGAAGGCGGCACTGAAGCTTTCTTT
CASRKEGGTEAFF
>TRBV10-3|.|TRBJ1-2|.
TGTGCCATCAGCCGGGACACGAAAAACTATGGCTACACCTTC
CAISRDTKNYGYTF
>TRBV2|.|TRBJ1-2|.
TGTGCCAGCAATCACAAGTCCTTC
CASNHKSF
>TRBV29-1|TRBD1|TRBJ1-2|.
TGCAGCGTTGAAGGGACAGGGGACTATGGCTACACCTTC
CSVEGTGDYGYTF
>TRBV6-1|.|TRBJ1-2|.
TGTGCCAGCAGTGAGTGGGCAGACTATGGCTACACCTTC
CASSEWADYGYTF
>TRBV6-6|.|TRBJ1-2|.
TGTGCCAGCTATTACAGGGTTGGTGATGGCTACACCTTC
CASYYRVGDGYTF
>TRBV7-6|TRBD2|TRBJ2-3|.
TGTGCCAGCAGCTTAGTGGGTAGCGGGGGCGCCCCTAGCACAGATACGCAGTATTTT
CASSLVGSGGAPSTDTQYF
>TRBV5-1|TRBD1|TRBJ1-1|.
TGCGCCAGCAGCGTGGACAGGGTTGGCGGAAACACTGAAGCTTTCTTT
CASSVDRVGGNTEAFF
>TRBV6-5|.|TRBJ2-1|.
TGTGCCAGCACCTTACAGGGTCCCTACAATGAGCAGTTCTTC
CASTLQGPYNEQFF
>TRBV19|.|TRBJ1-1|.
TGTGCCACCCGATCAGGGTTAACTGAAGCTTTCTTT
CATRSGLTEAFF
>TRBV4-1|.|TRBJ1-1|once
TGCGCCAGCAGTCTATATGCGGGACGGAACATGAACACTGAAGCTTTCTTT
CASSLYAGRNMNTEAFF
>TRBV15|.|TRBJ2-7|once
TGTGCCACCAGCAGAGATCCAACCTTATCCTCTCGGGACGAGCAGTACTTC
CATSRDPTLSSRDEQYF
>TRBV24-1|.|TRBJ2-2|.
TGTGCCACCAGTGCCCCGTGGGGGCCCCACACCGGGGAGCTGTTTTTT
CATSAPWGPHTGELFF
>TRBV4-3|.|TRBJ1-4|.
TGCGCCAGCAGCCAAGATCTCCTAGATTCTAATGAAAAACTGTTTTTT
CASSQDLLDSNEKLFF
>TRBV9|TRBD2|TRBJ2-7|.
TGTGCCAGCAGCCTTGGACTAGCGGGAGTCGACGAGCAGTACTTC
CASSLGLAGVDEQYF
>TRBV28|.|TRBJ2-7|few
TGTGCCAGCAGTTTAATAGGAGCCTACGAGCAGTACTTC
CASSLIGAYEQYF
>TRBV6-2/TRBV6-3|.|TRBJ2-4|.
TGTGCCAGCAGTTACTCGAAACAGGAGAAAAACATTCAGTACTTC
CASSYSKQEKNIQYF